The following is a T cell receptor beta chain sequence with its context. Antigen: not known. This sample was included in a study of T cell responses to AZD1222 COVID-19 vaccine. In the study overall: Second doses at about 4 or about 12 weeks were pooled.

Study results and caveats: Among spike-specific TCRs, nearly half reportedly target unmutated variant regions. Vaccine-associated CD4 TCRs spanned spike, dominant at 160-218 and 743-854. White British donors predominated, females outnumbered males, and clonal diversity was possibly underestimated.

Only in-frame clones appear in the TCRdb table, and some are missing; sequencing was by immunoSEQ multiplex PCR. This table holds roughly 120,000 clones, about 90% found once. This TCR was recovered from an adult in good health. The input for sequencing was peripheral blood, taken on day 0 of AZD1222 vaccination.

The CDR3 DNA is TGTGCCAGCAGTTTCACAGGGACCAAAAACATTCAGTACTTC. Amino acids: CASSFTGTKNIQYF. The V and J genes are TRBV6-5 and TRBJ2-4; the D gene is possibly TRBD1 (6 bases). The CDR3 is 14 residues long. The ends were cut back, 4 bases at V and 2 bases at J, with 9 bases in the middle. CDR1 is MNHEY, CDR2 SVGAGI, per germline.